This passage covers 5 T cell receptor beta chains from one sample sequenced in a study of shared clonotypes between healthy human individuals. This table comes from immunoSEQ multiplex PCR, and its TCRdb copy is limited to in-frame clones, with some not included. The sample has about 1.5 million clones; roughly 96% are singletons. The sample consisted of naive CD4+ T cells sorted from blood. Subset noted: CD45RA+ positively selected. These receptors originate from a man aged 25-40 years in good health.

CDR3 in DNA: TGTGCCATCAGGGGGACTAGCGGGAGTAATGAGCAGTTCTTC. It encodes CAIRGTSGSNEQFF. V usage is TRBV10-3 and J usage is TRBJ2-1, with 14 bases fitting TRBD2. The CDR3 covers 14 residues. CDR1 and CDR2 (germline): ENHRY, SYGVKD. Germline trimming cut 6 bases from V and 7 bases from J; bases unmatched to any gene: 2.

The chain joins TRBV27 to TRBJ1-2; D unresolved. CDR1 and CDR2 from the germline V gene are MNHEY and SMNVEV (reference sequence). The V and J ends lost 8 bases and 4 bases respectively, with 29 bases between them. This CDR3 comprises 18 residues. The CDR3 region has the DNA TGTGCCAGCCCGAAGAGTCCTTCAAGCCCGTTGGACCTCTATGGCTACACCTTC. Protein product: CASPKSPSSPLDLYGYTF.

J is TRBJ2-7 and V is TRBV14, with unresolved D. Germline values: CDR1 SGHDN, CDR2 FVKESK. Trimming cost V 1 base and J 7 bases, with 5 bases left between them. The CDR3 sequence is 11 residues long. The CDR3 DNA reads as TGTGCCAGCAGCCAAGGGGTTGAGCAGTACTTC. Amino acid sequence: CASSQGVEQYF. Combining the CDR3 with reference TRBV14 and TRBJ2-7 gives the whole variable domain EAGVTQFPSHSVIEKGQTVTLRCDPISGHDNLYWYRRVMGKEIKFLLHFVKESKQDESGMPNNRFLAERTGGTYSTLKVQPAELEDSGVYFCASSQGVEQYFGPGTRLTVT.

V and J are TRBV27 and TRBJ2-7, with D perhaps matching TRBD1 (6 bases). Deletions cut 8 bases from V and 1 base from J, with 18 bases between. Germline lookup yields CDR1 MNHEY and CDR2 SMNVEV (reference sequence). The CDR3 consists of 15 residues. CDR3 in amino acids: CASRITGYSSYEQYF. DNA of the CDR3: TGTGCCAGCCGAATCACAGGGTATAGTTCCTACGAGCAGTACTTC.

J is TRBJ2-3 and V is TRBV7-8; the D gene is possibly TRBD2 (5 bases). Between the trimmed V and J ends, which lost 3 bases and 0 bases, there was a span of 16 bases. CDR1 and CDR2 (germline): SGHVS, FQNEAQ. The CDR3 length is 17 residues. CDR3 loop: CASSFPRLLGSTDTQYF. DNA for the CDR3: TGTGCCAGCAGCTTCCCCCGACTACTAGGGAGCACAGATACGCAGTATTTT.